The clone carrying this T cell receptor (beta chain) has ten or more counts. This record comes from a study of T-cell reconstitution after alpha-beta-depleted transplantation in children. This CDR3 region has 14 residues. CDR1 and CDR2 from the germline V gene are MNHEY and SMNVEV (reference sequence). Trimming at V came to 3 bases and at J to 6 bases, leaving 7 bases not matched to a gene. Preparation of the TCRbeta library used unique molecular identifiers. TCRdb reanalysed the PCR reads using MiXCR and keeps one entry per CDR3 protein. This sample yields more than 150,000 distinct CDR3 sequences, of which 6% to 7% are seen a single time; roughly 3% belongs to the top ten.

The genes are TRBV27 and TRBJ2-7, with 8 bases fitting TRBD1. This TCR derives from a human donor who donated a stem cell graft to a child with Wiskott-Aldrich syndrome. The sequencing used PBMCs from the stem cell graft donor, collected from the stem cell graft. CDR3 DNA: TGTGCCAGCAGTTTCTCGGACAGGGCTGGCGAGCAGTACTTC. Translating gives CASSFSDRAGEQYF.